This TCR beta chain comes out of a study of T cells in Graves' hyperthyroidism and ophthalmopathy. Findings of the study overall: Ophthalmopathy and stable hyperthyroidism were separated by a 13 V-J model. Appearing also in blood were most of the thyroid clonotypes expanded above 0.001.

Ophthalmopathy cases met thresholds of Clinical Activity Score at least 3, NOSPECS grade at least 4 and duration under 3 months. Extraction of PBMCs used roughly 9.4 ml of fresh peripheral blood. TCR beta CDR3 region amplification was performed from RNA transcripts. The TCR CDR3 first-round RT-PCR relied on the HTBI primer set. TCRdb fed the multiplex PCR reads into MiXCR, producing one record per CDR3 protein. In the table there are 530,000 or so distinct CDR3 sequences, around 22% of which are singletons. Germline CDR1 and CDR2: LGHDT and YNNKEL (reference sequence). Trimming stripped 1 base from V and 5 bases from J, with 14 bases between. This CDR3 contains 15 residues. This clonotype was seen many times. The target antigen is unknown.

The specimen was blood. V is TRBV3-1 and J is TRBJ2-5, with D possibly matching TRBD1 (5 bases). The sequence came from a woman in her twenties or thirties with Graves' ophthalmopathy. Here the CDR3 DNA reads TGTGCCAGCAGCCAAGGCATTGGGGCCGGGGAGACCCAGTACTTC. Amino acid sequence: CASSQGIGAGETQYF.